Listed below are T cell receptor beta chains from one sample, sequenced in a study of Graves' ophthalmopathy and Graves' hyperthyroidism. TCRdb recomputed calls from the multiplex PCR reads with MiXCR, one row per CDR3 protein. This sample has about 400,000 distinct CDR3 sequences, with around 20% found just once. Sequenced material: peripheral blood. These receptors all stem from a woman between 18 and 29 years old with stable Graves' hyperthyroidism. Each CDR3 is given with its conserved first and last residue. The D gene is left open where the match is weak. Some rows have no size entry. The others give once, few or many, or a class for an expanded clone.

TRBJ1-2 few TRBV5-1 TRBD1 TGCGCCAGCAGCAGCAGGGGGCCGGGCTATGGCTACACCTTC CASSSRGPGYGYTF
TRBJ1-4 few TRBV6-1 NA TGTGCCAGCAGTGAAGTTTCGTGGCAGCTTAATGAAAAACTGTTTTTT CASSEVSWQLNEKLFF
TRBJ2-7 many TRBV5-1 NA TGCGCCAGCAGCGCCGGGACAACAGGGTACGAGCAGTACTTC CASSAGTTGYEQYF
TRBJ2-4 many TRBV6-2/TRBV6-3 NA TGTGCCAGCAGTTACTTGAGGAGTACTCACCTAGCCAAAAACATTCAGTACTTC CASSYLRSTHLAKNIQYF
TRBJ2-2 many TRBV30 NA TGTGCCTGGAACAACAGGGACACCGGGGAGCTGTTTTTT CAWNNRDTGELFF
TRBJ2-5 few TRBV6-2/TRBV6-3 NA TGTGCCAGCAGTTACGTGTACCAAGAGACCAAGTACTTC CASSYVYQETKYF
TRBJ2-6 many TRBV10-3 TRBD1 TGTGCCATCGAACAGGGGAGCTCTGGGGCCAACGTCCTGACTTTC CAIEQGSSGANVLTF
TRBJ2-5 many TRBV7-3 TRBD1 TGTGCCAGCAGCTCAAGACAGGGAGAGACCCAGTACTTC CASSSRQGETQYF
TRBJ2-2 many TRBV11-2 NA TGTGCCAGCAGCTCTGTAAGGGGGATCAACACCGGGGAGCTGTTTTTT CASSSVRGINTGELFF
TRBJ1-1 many TRBV2 NA TGTGCCAGCAGTGTGTCATTAGGGGGCACTGAAGCTTTCTTT CASSVSLGGTEAFF
TRBJ2-5 NA TRBV20-1 NA TGCAGTGCCGGATCTGCCAGTACTCCCCTCTCTGAGACCCAGTACTTC CSAGSASTPLSETQYF
TRBJ2-2 NA TRBV5-1 NA TGCGCCAGCGGCTTGGCCTCTGGGGGCGGTACCGGGGAGCTGTTTTTT CASGLASGGGTGELFF
TRBJ2-7 many TRBV12-3/TRBV12-4 TRBD1 TGTGCCAGCACCCCTTCCAGGGGGAACTACGAGCAGTACTTC CASTPSRGNYEQYF
TRBJ1-1 many TRBV5-1 TRBD1 TGCGCCAGCAGCTTGGCCGGACAGGGGAACACTGAAGCTTTCTTT CASSLAGQGNTEAFF
TRBJ1-1 many TRBV30 NA TGTGCCTGGAGTGTAGGGACCGTCATGAACACTGAAGCTTTCTTT CAWSVGTVMNTEAFF
TRBJ1-2 many TRBV5-5 NA TGTGCCAGCAGCTCGGTAGGGACCAACTATGGCTACACCTTC CASSSVGTNYGYTF
TRBJ1-2 few TRBV24-1 NA TGTGCCACCAGTGATCTGGACAGTGCCTATGGCTACACCTTC CATSDLDSAYGYTF
TRBJ2-7 many TRBV11-2 NA TGTGCCAGCAGCCAACAACGCTACGAGCAGTACTTC CASSQQRYEQYF
TRBJ2-5 NA TRBV4-1 TRBD2 TGCGCCAGCAGCCGCGGGGCGGGAGGAAACCAAGAGACCCAGTACTTC CASSRGAGGNQETQYF
TRBJ2-7 once TRBV10-3 TRBD1 TGTGCCACACGATCCCGGGACAGGGGGTTCCGCGAGCAGTACTTC CATRSRDRGFREQYF
TRBJ2-7 many TRBV7-2 NA TGTGCCAGCAGCTTAGACGGACAGATCTACGAGCAGTACTTC CASSLDGQIYEQYF
TRBJ1-1 many TRBV25-1 NA TGTGCCAGCAGTAGGGGCTTCGGCACTGAAGCTTTCTTT CASSRGFGTEAFF
TRBJ2-7 NA TRBV28 TRBD2 TGTGCCAGCACCCGCGGACTAGCGGGGGGCTACGAGCAGTACTTC CASTRGLAGGYEQYF
TRBJ2-2 NA TRBV2 NA TGTGCCAGCAGCTTGGGGGGAGCCGGGGAGCTGTGTTTT CASSLGGAGELCF
TRBJ2-6 many TRBV9 TRBD1 TGTGCCAGCAGCGTCGCAGGGGGCACTGGGGCCAACGTCCTGACTTTC CASSVAGGTGANVLTF
TRBJ1-2 many TRBV6-1 NA TGTGCCAGCAGTGAAAAGGCTGTCGTTAACTATGGCTACACCTTC CASSEKAVVNYGYTF
TRBJ1-5 many TRBV4-1 NA TGCGCCAGTAAAGCCATCGGCAGGGGTAAGGATCAGCCCCAGCATTTT CASKAIGRGKDQPQHF
TRBJ1-5 few TRBV12-3/TRBV12-4 TRBD1 TGTGCCAGCAGCTTAGACAGGGGAAACAATCAGCCCCAGCATTTT CASSLDRGNNQPQHF
TRBJ2-7 NA TRBV18 TRBD1 TGTGCCAGCTCACCACGTGGGACAGGTACCACTAAATCCTACGAGCAGTACTTC CASSPRGTGTTKSYEQYF
TRBJ2-7 NA TRBV4-1 TRBD1 TGCGCCAGCAGCCAGACCTCCGGGACAGGGTACTACGAGCAGTACTTC CASSQTSGTGYYEQYF
TRBJ1-1 NA TRBV6-1 TRBD1 TGTGCCAGCACGACAGGGGGCGCGAACACTGAAGCTTTCTTT CASTTGGANTEAFF
TRBJ2-7 many TRBV11-2 NA TGTGCCAGCAGCTTAGGAGTCACAAACTACGAGCAGTACTTC CASSLGVTNYEQYF
TRBJ2-7 many TRBV19 TRBD1 TGTGCCAGTAGTACAAGGACAGGGGACGTCTACGAGCAGTACTTC CASSTRTGDVYEQYF
TRBJ2-7 many TRBV25-1 TRBD1 TGTGCCAGAATAAGGACAGGCCACCACGAGCAGTACTTC CARIRTGHHEQYF
TRBJ2-5 many TRBV11-2 NA TGTGCCAGCAGCTTTGGGGGGGCAGAGACCCAGTACTTC CASSFGGAETQYF
TRBJ2-2 many TRBV6-1 NA TGTGCCACCGGGGGATGGGGAAAAGCCGGGGAGCTGTTTTTT CATGGWGKAGELFF
TRBJ1-1 NA TRBV7-7 NA TGTGCTAGCAGCCAGGCTGGGGCCCCTCATCCCCTGAACACTGAAGCTTTCTTT CASSQAGAPHPLNTEAFF
TRBJ2-6 many TRBV12-3/TRBV12-4 NA TGTGCCAGCAGGATGACTGGGGCCAACGTCCTGACTTTC CASRMTGANVLTF
TRBJ1-1 many TRBV20-1 NA TGCAGTGCCGAAATCACAGGAGTCACAACTGAAGCTTTCTTT CSAEITGVTTEAFF
TRBJ1-3 few TRBV3-1 TRBD1 TGTGCCAGCAGCGGGACAGACTCTGGAAACACCACATATTTT CASSGTDSGNTTYF
TRBJ1-2 many TRBV20-1 NA TGCAGTGCCCTCCTAACGAACTATGGCTACACCTTC CSALLTNYGYTF
TRBJ2-5 many TRBV20-1 TRBD2 TGCAGTGCGGAGGTTGGCTTGACTAGCGGGAGTCTGGGCCAAGAGACCCAGTACTTC CSAEVGLTSGSLGQETQYF
TRBJ2-7 many TRBV7-9 TRBD1 TGTGCCAGCAGCTCACCCGGGACAGATCCTTACGAGCAGTACTTC CASSSPGTDPYEQYF
TRBJ2-3 few TRBV6-5 TRBD2 TGTGCCAGCAGTTACTCGGTCCGGGGGGCAGATACGCAGTATTTT CASSYSVRGADTQYF
TRBJ2-7 NA TRBV6-4 TRBD1 TGTGCCAGCAGTTACACTAGGACAGGGAAACGCGAGCAGTACTTC CASSYTRTGKREQYF
TRBJ2-4 once TRBV6-1 TRBD2 TGTGCCAGCAGTCCCTCTTCCGGCCTAGCGGCGAACATTCAGTACTTC CASSPSSGLAANIQYF
TRBJ1-5 many TRBV18 TRBD1 TGTGCCAGCTCACCACAGACAGGGGACAATCAGCCCCAGCATTTT CASSPQTGDNQPQHF